These 14 T cell receptor beta chains originate from one sample sequenced in a study of Ad26.COV2.S vaccination and SARS-CoV-2 variants. Treatment in this sample: around 19 received Ad26.COV2.S at low or high dose, single or two shots; a few received placebo; per-sample allocation not given. The samples date from day 63 after the first vaccine or placebo injection. Generated by immunoSEQ multiplex PCR, the TCRdb table keeps only in-frame clones and is missing some. The sample yields over 350,000 clones, around 85% seen once. Specimen: peripheral blood, collected in a trial of Ad26.COV2.S vaccine versus placebo. These receptors were collected from a person between 18 and 65 years old who received the Ad26.COV2.S COVID-19 vaccine or a placebo.

This chain joins TRBV11-2 and TRBJ1-2; D possibly corresponds to TRBD1 (6 bases). CDR1 is SGHAT and CDR2 is FQNNGV in the germline V gene. Trimming removed 1 base at V and 3 bases at J, with 15 bases between. The length of the CDR3 is 16 residues. In DNA, the CDR3 is TGTGCCAGCAGCTTAGGCGCCGGGGGGCGGGACTATGGCTACACCTTC. It translates to CASSLGAGGRDYGYTF. The full variable domain, completed using reference TRBV11-2 and TRBJ1-2, is EAGVAQSPRYKIIEKRQSVAFWCNPISGHATLYWYQQILGQGPKLLIQFQNNGVVDDSQLPKDRFSAERLKGVDSTLKIQPAKLEDSAVYLCASSLGAGGRDYGYTFGSGTRLTVV.

V gene TRBV6-1 combines with J gene TRBJ1-6; 8 bases fit TRBD1. There are 16 residues in the CDR3. Germline CDR1 is MNHNS and CDR2 is SASEGT. V shed 4 bases and J 4 bases; nucleotides not matched to a gene: 6. CDR3 residues: CASSGAGGVYNSPLHF. CDR3 DNA sequence: TGTGCCAGCAGTGGGGCAGGGGGCGTTTATAATTCACCCCTCCACTTT.

This clone was seen only once. The sample carries other DNA sequences with the same CDR3. The chain uses TRBV5-1 and TRBJ2-3; TRBD1 agrees at 9 bases. CDR1 and CDR2 (germline): SGHRS, YFSETQ. CDR3 size: 15 residues. Unmatched junction bases numbered 3, after V lost 3 bases and J lost 1 base. This chain's CDR3 is CASSSRTGGTDTQYF. The CDR3 region has the DNA TGCGCCAGCAGCTCCCGGACAGGGGGCACAGATACGCAGTATTTT.

V gene TRBV7-9 combines with J gene TRBJ1-1; D is uncertain. Trimming stripped 1 base from V and 0 bases from J, with 9 bases between. The CDR3 is 15 amino acids. Germline lookup yields CDR1 SEHNR and CDR2 FQNEAQ (reference sequence). Written as DNA, the CDR3 is TGTGCCAGCAGCTTAGTTAAACCTTTGAACACTGAAGCTTTCTTT. This gives the protein CASSLVKPLNTEAFF.

The chain carries TRBV3-1 (or the pseudogene TRBV3-2) and TRBJ1-1; the D is unclear. V lost 3 bases and J lost 4, with 12 bases in between. The CDR3 is 14 residues long. Per the germline V gene, CDR1 is LGHDT and CDR2 is YNNKEL (reference sequence). CDR3 nucleotide sequence: TGTGCCAGCAGCCAGGGAGGAATCATCACTGAAGCTTTCTTT. It encodes CASSQGGIITEAFF.

This rearrangement joins TRBV10-3 to TRBJ2-2; a possible D gene is TRBD1 (5 bases). The CDR3 has 16 amino acids. The V gene's germline CDR1 is ENHRY and CDR2 SYGVKD. V was cut by 0 bases and J by 2 bases, with 10 bases left in between. This CDR3 is CAISESDIPNTGELFF. Written as DNA, the CDR3 is TGTGCCATCAGTGAGTCGGACATCCCTAACACCGGGGAGCTGTTTTTT.

The genes are TRBV5-1 and TRBJ2-3, with D possibly called TRBD1 or TRBD2 (5 bases each). V lost 4 bases and J lost 2, with 11 bases in between. This CDR3 has 14 residues. Per germline, CDR1 SGHRS and CDR2 YFSETQ. The CDR3 DNA reads TGCGCCAGCAGCCTGGGACGGATCACAGATACGCAGTATTTT. Its protein is CASSLGRITDTQYF. The whole variable domain, remainder taken from reference TRBV5-1 and TRBJ2-3, is KAGVTQTPRYLIKTRGQQVTLSCSPISGHRSVSWYQQTPGQGLQFLFEYFSETQRNKGNFPGRFSGRQFSNSRSEMNVSTLELGDSALYLCASSLGRITDTQYFGPGTRLTVL.

The rearrangement links TRBV12-3 or TRBV12-4 to TRBJ1-4; weak D call: TRBD1 (5 bases). Trimming pared 3 bases from V and 5 bases from J, leaving 7 bases between. This CDR3 is 13 amino acids long. As DNA, the CDR3 is TGTGCCAGCAGTTTGGGGGTGAATGAAAAACTGTTTTTT. Protein product: CASSLGVNEKLFF.

This clone was observed once. V and J are TRBV27 and TRBJ1-2, with D possibly TRBD1 on 6 matching bases. The CDR3 contains 17 residues. Germline loops: CDR1 MNHEY, CDR2 SMNVEV (reference sequence). Trimming removed 4 bases at V and 3 bases at J, with 21 bases between. CDR3 amino acids: CASSSRDPGRGDYGYTF. The CDR3 nucleotides read TGTGCCAGCAGTTCCCGGGACCCAGGGAGGGGGGACTATGGCTACACCTTC.

This clone has just one count. This CDR3 reads CASSLAESSYNEQFF. The DNA of the CDR3 is TGCGCCAGCAGCCTGGCGGAAAGCTCCTACAATGAGCAGTTCTTC. This chain connects TRBV4-3 to TRBJ2-1, with D hard to call. With 4 bases removed from V and 0 bases from J, the gap between germline ends came to 10 bases. Per the germline V gene, CDR1 is LGHNA and CDR2 is YSLEER. The CDR3 covers 15 residues.

CDR3 protein: CASSEAPSWAGATYEQYF. Written as DNA, the CDR3 is TGTGCCAGCAGTGAAGCCCCCTCGTGGGCGGGGGCGACCTACGAGCAGTACTTC. J is TRBJ2-7 and V is TRBV2, with D possibly matching TRBD2 (7 bases). V was shortened by 0 bases and J by 2 bases, with 20 bases between the two germline ends. Germline V gene sequence: CDR1 SNHLY, CDR2 FYNNEI. This CDR3 has 18 residues.

Only one count was recorded for this clone. The V call is TRBV3-1 (or the pseudogene TRBV3-2), the J call TRBJ2-6; D is unresolved. Germline V gene lookup returns CDR1 LGHDT and CDR2 YNNKEL (reference sequence). This CDR3 comprises 13 residues. V was shortened by 7 bases and J by 4 bases, with 8 bases between the two germline ends. As DNA, the CDR3 is TGTGCCAGCAAGGCCTTCGGGGCCAACGTCCTGACTTTC. The encoded protein is CASKAFGANVLTF.

This sequence joins TRBV12-3 or TRBV12-4 and TRBJ2-7, with no clear D. The CDR3 has 13 residues. V lost 3 bases and J 5 bases, leaving 11 bases between the germline ends. CDR3 residues: CASSFGQANEQYF. The CDR3 DNA is TGTGCCAGCAGTTTTGGCCAGGCCAACGAGCAGTACTTC.

The chain is built from TRBV4-1 and TRBJ2-6; tentatively, D is TRBD2 (5 bases). Trimming left V 2 bases short and J 2 bases short, with 16 bases between. Germline CDR1 and CDR2: MGHRA and YSYEKL. This CDR3 is built from 18 residues. CDR3 protein: CASSQPLRGLPGANVLTF. CDR3 in DNA: TGCGCCAGCAGCCAACCTTTACGGGGTTTGCCTGGGGCCAACGTCCTGACTTTC.